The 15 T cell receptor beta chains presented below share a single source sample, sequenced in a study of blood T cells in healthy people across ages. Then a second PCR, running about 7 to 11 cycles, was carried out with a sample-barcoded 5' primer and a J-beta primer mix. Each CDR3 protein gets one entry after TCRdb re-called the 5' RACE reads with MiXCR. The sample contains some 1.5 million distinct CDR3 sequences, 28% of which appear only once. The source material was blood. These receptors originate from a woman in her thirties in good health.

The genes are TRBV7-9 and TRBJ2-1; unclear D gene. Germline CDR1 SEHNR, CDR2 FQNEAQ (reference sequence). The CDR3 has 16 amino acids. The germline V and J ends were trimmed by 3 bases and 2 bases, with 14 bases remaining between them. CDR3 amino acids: CASSFPGPAPYNEQFF. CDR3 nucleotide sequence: TGTGCCAGCAGCTTTCCCGGGCCCGCCCCCTACAATGAGCAGTTCTTC.

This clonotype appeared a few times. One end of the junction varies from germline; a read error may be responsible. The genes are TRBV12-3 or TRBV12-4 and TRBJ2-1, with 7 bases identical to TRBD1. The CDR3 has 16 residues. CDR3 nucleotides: TGTACCAGTGCCCCCGAAAGAGGGGGCTATTACAATGAGCAGTTCTTC. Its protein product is CTSAPERGGYYNEQFF.

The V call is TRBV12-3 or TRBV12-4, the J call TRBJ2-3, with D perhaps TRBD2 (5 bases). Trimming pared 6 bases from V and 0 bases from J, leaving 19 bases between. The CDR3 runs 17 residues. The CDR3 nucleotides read TGTGCCAGCAGCCTGGGAGACTTGGTTGAAAGCACAGATACGCAGTATTTT. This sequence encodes CASSLGDLVESTDTQYF.

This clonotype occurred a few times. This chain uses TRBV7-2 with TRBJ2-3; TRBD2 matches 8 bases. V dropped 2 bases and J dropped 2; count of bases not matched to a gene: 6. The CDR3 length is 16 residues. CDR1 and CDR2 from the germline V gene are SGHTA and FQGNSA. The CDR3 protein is CASSLIGTRVTDTQYF. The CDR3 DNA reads TGTGCCAGCAGCTTAATCGGGACTAGGGTCACAGATACGCAGTATTTT. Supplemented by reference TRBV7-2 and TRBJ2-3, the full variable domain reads GAGVSQSPSNKVTEKGKDVELRCDPISGHTALYWYRQSLGQGLEFLIYFQGNSAPDKSGLPSDRFSAERTGGSVSTLTIQRTQQEDSAVYLCASSLIGTRVTDTQYFGPGTRLTVL.

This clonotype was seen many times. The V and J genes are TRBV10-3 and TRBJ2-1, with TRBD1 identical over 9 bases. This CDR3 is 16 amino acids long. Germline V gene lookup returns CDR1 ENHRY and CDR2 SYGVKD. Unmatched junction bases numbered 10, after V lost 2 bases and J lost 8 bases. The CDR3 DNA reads TGTGCCATCAGTGAGATGGATCGGACAGGGGTCGATGAGCAGTTCTTC. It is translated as CAISEMDRTGVDEQFF.

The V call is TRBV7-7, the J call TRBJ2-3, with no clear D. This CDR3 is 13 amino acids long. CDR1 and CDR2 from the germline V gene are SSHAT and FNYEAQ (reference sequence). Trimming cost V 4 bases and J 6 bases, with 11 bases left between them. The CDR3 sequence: CASSSNLEDTQYF. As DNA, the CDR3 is TGTGCCAGCAGCTCGAACCTAGAGGATACGCAGTATTTT.

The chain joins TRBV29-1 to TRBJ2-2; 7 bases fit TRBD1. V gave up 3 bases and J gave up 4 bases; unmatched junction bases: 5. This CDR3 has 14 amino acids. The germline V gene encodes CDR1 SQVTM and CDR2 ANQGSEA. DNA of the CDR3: TGCAGCGTTGACGAGAACAGGGGCACCGGGGAGCTGTTTTTT. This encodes CSVDENRGTGELFF.

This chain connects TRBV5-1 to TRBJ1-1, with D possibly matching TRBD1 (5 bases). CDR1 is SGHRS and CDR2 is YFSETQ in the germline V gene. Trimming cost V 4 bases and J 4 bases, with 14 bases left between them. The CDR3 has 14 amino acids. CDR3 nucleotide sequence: TGCGCCAGCAGCACCGGTTTGGGGGGCACTGAAGCTTTCTTT. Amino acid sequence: CASSTGLGGTEAFF.

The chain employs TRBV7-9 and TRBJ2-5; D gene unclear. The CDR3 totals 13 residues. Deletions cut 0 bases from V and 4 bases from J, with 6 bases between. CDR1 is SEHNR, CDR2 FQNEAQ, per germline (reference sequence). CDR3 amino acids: CASSLAAPETQYF. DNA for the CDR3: TGTGCCAGCAGCTTAGCGGCCCCAGAGACCCAGTACTTC.

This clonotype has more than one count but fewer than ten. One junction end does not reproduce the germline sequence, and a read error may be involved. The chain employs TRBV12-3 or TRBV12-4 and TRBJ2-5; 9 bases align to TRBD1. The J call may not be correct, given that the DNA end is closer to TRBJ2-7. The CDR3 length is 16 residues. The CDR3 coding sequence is TGTGCCAGCGGTTTTAGGGGGACAGGGAGTGGTCACGAGCAGTACTTC. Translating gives CASGFRGTGSGHEQYF.

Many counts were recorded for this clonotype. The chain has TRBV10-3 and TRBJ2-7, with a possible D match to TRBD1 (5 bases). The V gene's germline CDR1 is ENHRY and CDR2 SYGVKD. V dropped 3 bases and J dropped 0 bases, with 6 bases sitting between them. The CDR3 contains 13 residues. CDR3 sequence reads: CAISDRVSYEQYF. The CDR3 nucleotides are TGTGCCATCAGTGACAGGGTCTCCTACGAGCAGTACTTC.

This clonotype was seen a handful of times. The CDR3 DNA reads TGTGCCAGCAGTTTACGGGCCGAGAGGGCTGGCTACACCTTC. It is translated as CASSLRAERAGYTF. The chain combines TRBV12-3 or TRBV12-4 with TRBJ1-2; D unresolved. The CDR3 contains 14 residues. V lost 2 bases to trimming and J lost 7 bases, with 14 bases between them.

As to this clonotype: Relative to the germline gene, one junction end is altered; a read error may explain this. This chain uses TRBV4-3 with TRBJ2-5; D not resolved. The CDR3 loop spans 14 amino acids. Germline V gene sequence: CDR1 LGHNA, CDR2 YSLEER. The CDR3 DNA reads TGCGCCGGCAGCCGAGATGGGCTATCAGAGACCCAGTACTTC. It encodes CAGSRDGLSETQYF.

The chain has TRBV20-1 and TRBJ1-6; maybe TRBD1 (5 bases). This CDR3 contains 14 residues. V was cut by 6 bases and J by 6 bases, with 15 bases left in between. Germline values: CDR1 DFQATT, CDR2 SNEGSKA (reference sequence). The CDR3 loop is CSALSGTSNSPLHF. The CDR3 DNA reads TGCAGTGCCCTCTCAGGGACCTCTAATTCACCCCTCCACTTT.

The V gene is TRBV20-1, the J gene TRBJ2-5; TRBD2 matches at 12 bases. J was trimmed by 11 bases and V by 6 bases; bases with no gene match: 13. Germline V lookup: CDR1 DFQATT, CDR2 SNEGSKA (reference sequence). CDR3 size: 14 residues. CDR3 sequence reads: CSAPTSGGYNEQYF. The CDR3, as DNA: TGCAGTGCACCGACTAGCGGGGGTTACAATGAGCAGTACTTC.